Below are 24 T cell receptor beta chains sequenced from a single sample in a study of cytotoxic CD8 clonotypes in ibrutinib-treated CLL. The table came from immunoSEQ multiplex PCR; TCRdb's copy has only in-frame clones and leaves some out. The repertoire consists of hundreds of thousands of clones, with 80% occurring once and the leading ten covering 6.5% to 8.5%. The starting material was PBMCs, obtained before ibrutinib treatment. The source is a human donor with chronic lymphocytic leukemia.

The rearrangement joins TRBV5-8 to TRBJ2-5; weak D call: TRBD1 (5 bases). The V gene lost 4 bases and the J gene lost 5 bases, with 15 bases spanning the gap. CDR3 length: 14 amino acids. CDR1 is SGHTS and CDR2 is YDEGEE in the germline V gene. CDR3 DNA sequence: TGTGCCAGCAGCCCGGACGCAGGGCGGGAGACCCAGTACTTC. Amino acid sequence: CASSPDAGRETQYF.

The chain uses TRBV9 and TRBJ1-4; D unclear. This CDR3 is 15 amino acids long. V lost 0 bases, J lost 7 bases, and 13 bases lay in between. The germline V gene has CDR1 SGDLS and CDR2 YYNGEE. DNA of the CDR3: TGTGCCAGCAGCGTAGCTCCTCAGTTGGGTGAAAAACTGTTTTTT. Translated: CASSVAPQLGEKLFF.

The CDR3 DNA follows: TGTGCCAGCAGCCAATTATCCTTACATCAGGGCTACACCTTC. Translating it yields CASSQLSLHQGYTF. J is TRBJ1-2 and V is TRBV14, with unresolved D. Germline V CDR1 and CDR2: SGHDN, FVKESK. Trimming took 2 bases from V and 8 from J, leaving 15 bases between them. The CDR3 contains 14 residues. The full variable domain, with the rest looked up from reference TRBV14 and TRBJ1-2, is EAGVTQFPSHSVIEKGQTVTLRCDPISGHDNLYWYRRVMGKEIKFLLHFVKESKQDESGMPNNRFLAERTGGTYSTLKVQPAELEDSGVYFCASSQLSLHQGYTFGSGTRLTVV.

The J gene is TRBJ2-3, the V gene TRBV18, with D possibly TRBD2 on 5 matching bases. The V end lost 2 bases, the J end lost 0 bases, and 15 bases lay between the germline ends. The CDR3 runs 17 residues. Germline-derived CDR1 and CDR2 are KGHSH and LQKENI. CDR3 nucleotide sequence: TGTGCCAGCTCACCAACGGTCCTAGCCCAGAGCACAGATACGCAGTATTTT. The encoded protein is CASSPTVLAQSTDTQYF.

The rearrangement links TRBV5-4 to TRBJ2-1; the D is unclear. The CDR3 contains 14 residues. The germline V and J ends were trimmed by 1 base and 7 bases, with 12 bases remaining between them. CDR1 is SGHNT, CDR2 YYREEE, per germline (reference sequence). The CDR3 DNA reads as TGTGCCAGCAGCTTGTCCGGAGTGCGGAATGAGCAGTTCTTC. Translating it yields CASSLSGVRNEQFF.

This clone was detected a few times. The chain links TRBV28 to TRBJ2-4; D unresolved. CDR1 is MDHEN, CDR2 SYDVKM, per germline. CDR3 length equals 13 residues. The V and J ends lost 3 bases and 2 bases respectively, with 5 bases between them. CDR3 in amino acids: CASSFISKNIQYF. CDR3 DNA sequence: TGTGCCAGCAGTTTTATTTCCAAAAACATTCAGTACTTC.

J is TRBJ2-5 and V is TRBV18; a possible D gene is TRBD2 (6 bases). V lost 5 bases and J 5 bases, leaving 18 bases between the germline ends. Germline V gene sequence: CDR1 KGHSH, CDR2 LQKENI. This CDR3 spans 15 amino acids. For the CDR3, the DNA is TGTGCCAGCTCATCGGGCGGGAACGTTGGCGAGACCCAGTACTTC. Encoded protein: CASSSGGNVGETQYF.

The rearrangement joins TRBV19 to TRBJ2-1; maybe TRBD1 (6 bases). This CDR3 contains 12 residues. Trimming removed 8 bases from V and 4 bases from J, with 9 bases in between. Germline V lookup: CDR1 LNHDA, CDR2 SQIVND (reference sequence). CDR3 sequence reads: CASYTGYNEQFF. The CDR3 DNA reads as TGTGCCAGTTATACAGGGTACAATGAGCAGTTCTTC.

The chain uses TRBV28 and TRBJ1-5; TRBD1 matches 8 bases. Trimming removed 3 bases from V and 7 bases from J; junction bases left unmatched: 5. This CDR3 is built from 14 residues. The germline V gene has CDR1 MDHEN and CDR2 SYDVKM. Written as DNA, the CDR3 is TGTGCCAGCAGTTTTGGACAGGGATCGCAGCCCCAGCATTTT. Amino acids: CASSFGQGSQPQHF.

The V and J genes are TRBV30 and TRBJ1-4; 8 bases are a match to TRBD1. Germline CDR1 and CDR2: GTSNPN and SVGIG (reference sequence). This CDR3 is built from 14 residues. The junction had 4 bases not matched to a gene; V was cut back by 0 bases and J by 7 bases. CDR3 protein: CAWSVDRGVEKLFF. In DNA, the CDR3 is TGTGCCTGGAGTGTTGACAGGGGTGTTGAAAAACTGTTTTTT.

The chain recombines TRBV5-1 with TRBJ2-3, with 8 bases that match TRBD2. This CDR3 region has 15 residues. V lost 2 bases, J lost 2 bases, and 4 bases stayed unmatched. CDR1 and CDR2 (germline): SGHRS, YFSETQ. CDR3 sequence: CASSFSSGVTDTQYF. CDR3 nucleotide sequence: TGCGCCAGCAGCTTCAGTAGCGGGGTCACAGATACGCAGTATTTT.

The rearrangement links TRBV5-1 to TRBJ2-7, with 8 bases matching TRBD2. CDR1 is SGHRS, CDR2 YFSETQ, per germline. Unmatched junction bases numbered 5, after V lost 0 bases and J lost 0 bases. This CDR3 spans 16 amino acids. CDR3 sequence (DNA): TGCGCCAGCAGCTTGGTCCCGAGCGGGAGCTCCTACGAGCAGTACTTC. This encodes CASSLVPSGSSYEQYF. Full variable domain (rest looked up from reference TRBV5-1 and TRBJ2-7): KAGVTQTPRYLIKTRGQQVTLSCSPISGHRSVSWYQQTPGQGLQFLFEYFSETQRNKGNFPGRFSGRQFSNSRSEMNVSTLELGDSALYLCASSLVPSGSSYEQYFGPGTRLTVT.

The chain carries TRBV5-4 and TRBJ1-2; D remains ambiguous. The CDR3 is 13 amino acids. V lost 2 bases to trimming and J lost 7 bases, with 12 bases between them. In germline, CDR1 is SGHNT, CDR2 YYREEE (reference sequence). The CDR3 reads CASSFTGVGGYTF. CDR3 DNA sequence: TGTGCCAGCAGCTTTACTGGGGTTGGTGGCTACACCTTC.

In its sample, this clone was seen a few times. CDR3 loop: CASSRGQQNTEAFF. CDR3 DNA sequence: TGTGCCAGCAGCCGAGGACAGCAGAACACTGAAGCTTTCTTT. The chain recombines TRBV6-4 with TRBJ1-1, with TRBD1 as a possible D gene (6 bases). The ends were cut back, 6 bases at V and 1 base at J, with 12 bases in the middle. The germline V gene encodes CDR1 MRHNA and CDR2 SNTAGT. The CDR3 totals 14 residues.

J is TRBJ2-7 and V is TRBV27, with D perhaps matching TRBD2 (6 bases). Germline V gives CDR1 MNHEY, CDR2 SMNVEV (reference sequence). V shed 5 bases and J shed 4 bases, with 9 bases lying between them. The CDR3 extends over 12 amino acids. Here the CDR3 reads CASSGGIYEQYF. The CDR3 nucleotides read TGTGCCAGCAGTGGGGGGATATACGAGCAGTACTTC.

The CDR3, as DNA: TGTGCCAGCACCGGACCCGCTAGCGGCTACGAGCAGTACTTC. Amino acid sequence: CASTGPASGYEQYF. The chain couples TRBV7-9 to TRBJ2-7; 7 bases line up with TRBD2. The CDR3 loop spans 14 amino acids. After removal of 7 bases from V and 3 bases from J, the junction contained 9 bases not matched to a gene. Germline CDR1 and CDR2: SEHNR and FQNEAQ (reference sequence).

The sample holds a few counts of this clone. The CDR3 DNA follows: TGCGCCAGCAGCTTCACGGGGAATGAGCAGTTCTTC. It yields the protein CASSFTGNEQFF. The V call is TRBV5-1, the J call TRBJ2-1; D is perhaps TRBD2 (5 bases). CDR1 SGHRS and CDR2 YFSETQ come from the germline V gene. The CDR3 runs 12 residues. The V and J ends lost 2 bases and 7 bases respectively, with 7 bases between them.

The rearrangement links TRBV7-2 to TRBJ1-2; D unclear. Trimming removed 1 base from V and 4 bases from J, with 7 bases in between. Germline V gene data show CDR1 as SGHTA and CDR2 as FQGNSA. This CDR3 has 13 amino acids. The CDR3 DNA sequence: TGTGCCAGCAGCTTAGAATTGCCCTATGGCTACACCTTC. Translation gives CASSLELPYGYTF.

The chain combines TRBV28 with TRBJ2-7; D gene unclear. CDR3 length equals 13 residues. CDR1 and CDR2 from the germline V gene are MDHEN and SYDVKM. V lost 2 bases and J lost 6, with 11 bases in between. The CDR3 loop reads CASSLGQAREQYF. The CDR3, as DNA: TGTGCCAGCAGTTTAGGGCAGGCACGCGAGCAGTACTTC.

A note on this clone: The junction and the germline gene differ at one end; a read error may be behind it. The chain joins TRBV10-3 to TRBJ2-7; tentative D call: TRBD2 (6 bases). CDR3 length: 14 amino acids. From germline, CDR1 is ENHRY and CDR2 SYGVKD. This chain's CDR3 is CAVRSAGGYYEQYF. The CDR3 DNA follows: TGTGCCGTCAGATCAGCGGGCGGATACTACGAGCAGTACTTC.

The chain employs TRBV2 and TRBJ2-5; no definite D call. Germline lookup yields CDR1 SNHLY and CDR2 FYNNEI. The CDR3 has 14 amino acids. V was pared by 0 bases and J by 5 bases, with 10 bases between. The CDR3 DNA sequence: TGTGCCAGCAGTGAAGCGCTCCCTTGGGAGACCCAGTACTTC. This sequence encodes CASSEALPWETQYF.

This chain joins TRBV4-2 and TRBJ2-7; D possibly corresponds to TRBD1 (6 bases). The CDR3 has 15 residues. V was pared by 0 bases and J by 1 base, with 10 bases between. Per germline, CDR1 LGHNA and CDR2 YNFKEQ. The CDR3 region is CASSQEARGSYEQYF. CDR3 coding DNA: TGTGCCAGCAGCCAAGAGGCCAGGGGTTCCTACGAGCAGTACTTC.

J is TRBJ2-3 and V is TRBV4-3, with 7 bases lining up with TRBD2. The CDR3 totals 16 residues. The germline V gene encodes CDR1 LGHNA and CDR2 YSLEER. V lost 0 bases and J lost 2; bases outside the gene matches: 5. The CDR3 bases are TGCGCCAGCAGCCAAGATACGGGACTAAACACAGATACGCAGTATTTT. Translating gives CASSQDTGLNTDTQYF.

The V and J genes are TRBV15 and TRBJ2-6; D is unclear. V lost 7 bases to trimming and J lost 0 bases, with 7 bases between them. Looked up from germline, CDR1 is LNHNV and CDR2 is YYDKDF (reference sequence). This CDR3 region has 14 residues. The CDR3 nucleotides are TGTGCCACCACAGACCGCTCTGGGGCCAACGTCCTGACTTTC. It translates to CATTDRSGANVLTF.